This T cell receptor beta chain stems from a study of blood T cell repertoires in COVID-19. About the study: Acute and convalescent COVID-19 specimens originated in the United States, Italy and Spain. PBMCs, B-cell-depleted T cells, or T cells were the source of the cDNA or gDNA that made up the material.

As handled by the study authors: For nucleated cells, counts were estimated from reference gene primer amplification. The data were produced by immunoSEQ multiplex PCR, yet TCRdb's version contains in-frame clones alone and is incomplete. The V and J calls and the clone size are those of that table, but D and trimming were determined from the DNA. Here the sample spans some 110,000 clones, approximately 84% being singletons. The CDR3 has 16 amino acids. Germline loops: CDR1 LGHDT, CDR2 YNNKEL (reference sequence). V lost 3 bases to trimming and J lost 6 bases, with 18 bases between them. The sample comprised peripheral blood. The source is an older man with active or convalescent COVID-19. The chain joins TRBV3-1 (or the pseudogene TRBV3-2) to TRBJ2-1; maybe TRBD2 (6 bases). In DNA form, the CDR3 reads TGTGCCAGCAGCCATTTCGAGGTGGAGGGTTTCAATGAGCAGTTCTTC. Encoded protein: CASSHFEVEGFNEQFF.